A single sample is the source of the 20 T cell receptor beta chains below, sequenced in a study of blood T cells in healthy people across ages. A J-beta primer mix and a sample-barcoded 5' primer were used in a second PCR of roughly 6 to 11 cycles. TCRdb reanalysed the 5' RACE reads using MiXCR and keeps one entry per CDR3 protein. The sample has about 680,000 distinct CDR3 sequences, approximately 50% seen once. The sample was blood. The receptors come from a woman in her sixties or seventies in good health.

The chain joins TRBV28 to TRBJ2-1; TRBD2 agrees at 7 bases. Trimming at V came to 3 bases and at J to 6 bases, leaving 2 bases not matched to a gene. Germline V gene sequence: CDR1 MDHEN, CDR2 SYDVKM. This CDR3 is 13 amino acids long. In nucleotides, the CDR3 is TGTGCCAGCAGTTTTACGGGGGGCAATGAGCAGTTCTTC. Encoded protein: CASSFTGGNEQFF.

This clonotype was counted a few times. This rearrangement joins TRBV29-1 to TRBJ1-4; D is uncertain. This CDR3 comprises 13 residues. Per germline, CDR1 SQVTM and CDR2 ANQGSEA. Between the trimmed V and J ends, which lost 4 bases and 4 bases, there was a span of 10 bases. The CDR3: CSVVEGLNEKLFF. In nucleotides, the CDR3 is TGCAGCGTTGTCGAGGGCCTTAATGAAAAACTGTTTTTT.

The chain combines TRBV9 with TRBJ2-3, with 10 bases that match TRBD2. Germline V gives CDR1 SGDLS, CDR2 YYNGEE. Trimming cost V 0 bases and J 0 bases; bases outside gene matches: 4. The CDR3 has 17 residues. The DNA for the CDR3 is TGTGCCAGCAGCGTAGAGGCTAGCGGGAGTAGCACAGATACGCAGTATTTT. Encoded protein: CASSVEASGSSTDTQYF.

V usage is TRBV6-1 and J usage is TRBJ1-2; 9 nucleotides agree with TRBD1. V lost 8 bases to trimming and J lost 8 bases; unmatched junction nucleotides: 9. The CDR3 totals 13 residues. Germline values: CDR1 MNHNS, CDR2 SASEGT. The CDR3 loop is CASQTGGFLGYTF. Written as DNA, the CDR3 is TGTGCCAGCCAAACAGGGGGCTTTTTGGGCTACACCTTC.

The J gene is TRBJ2-5, the V gene TRBV6-5; maybe TRBD1 (6 bases). Germline assignment: CDR1 MNHEY and CDR2 SVGAGI. The CDR3 spans 14 residues. The ends were cut back, 7 bases at V and 3 bases at J, with 15 bases in the middle. Here the CDR3 reads CASNTGQFEETQYF. The CDR3 DNA follows: TGTGCCAGCAACACAGGACAGTTTGAAGAGACCCAGTACTTC.

V usage is TRBV2 and J usage is TRBJ2-7; D call uncertain. Per germline, CDR1 SNHLY and CDR2 FYNNEI. This CDR3 is built from 13 residues. Trimming took off 1 base at V and 6 bases at J, with 10 bases between the two ends. The CDR3 here is CASSEVGLGEQYF. The CDR3 DNA sequence: TGTGCCAGCAGTGAAGTGGGGTTAGGCGAGCAGTACTTC.

This chain joins TRBV30 and TRBJ1-1; D remains unclear. The CDR3 is made up of 14 amino acids. CDR1 GTSNPN and CDR2 SVGIG come from the germline V gene (reference sequence). Trimming pared 4 bases from V and 8 bases from J, leaving 20 bases between. The chain's CDR3 is CAWTVEGLKDEAFF. CDR3 coding DNA: TGTGCCTGGACCGTTGAGGGTTTAAAAGACGAAGCTTTCTTT. Looking up the rest from reference TRBV30 and TRBJ1-1 gives the full variable domain: SQTIHQWPATLVQPVGSPLSLECTVEGTSNPNLYWYRQAAGRGLQLLFYSVGIGQISSEVPQNLSASRPQDRQFILSSKKLLLSDSGFYLCAWTVEGLKDEAFFGQGTRLTVV.

The V gene is TRBV20-1, the J gene TRBJ2-1; D perhaps matches TRBD1 (9 bases). V was trimmed by 8 bases and J by 4 bases, leaving 18 bases between them. This CDR3 has 14 amino acids. Germline values: CDR1 DFQATT, CDR2 SNEGSKA (reference sequence). CDR3 residues: CSPGGTGTYNEQFF. In DNA, the CDR3 is TGCAGTCCGGGGGGGACAGGGACGTACAATGAGCAGTTCTTC.

The rearrangement joins TRBV28 to TRBJ2-7, with TRBD2 matching over 11 bases. This CDR3 comprises 16 residues. Trimming cost V 7 bases and J 3 bases; bases outside gene matches: 11. Per germline, CDR1 MDHEN and CDR2 SYDVKM. The CDR3 region is CASTSPGTSGVYEQYF. The CDR3 nucleotides are TGTGCCAGCACTTCTCCCGGGACTAGCGGAGTCTACGAGCAGTACTTC. Full variable domain (rest looked up from reference TRBV28 and TRBJ2-7): DVKVTQSSRYLVKRTGEKVFLECVQDMDHENMFWYRQDPGLGLRLIYFSYDVKMKEKGDIPEGYSVSREKKERFSLILESASTNQTSMYLCASTSPGTSGVYEQYFGPGTRLTVT.

The chain recombines TRBV5-4 with TRBJ2-5; possible D gene TRBD2, 7 bases. The CDR3 is 14 amino acids. V shed 5 bases and J shed 5 bases, with 16 bases lying between them. CDR1 SGHNT and CDR2 YYREEE come from the germline V gene (reference sequence). CDR3 protein: CASREPGGVETQYF. CDR3 in DNA: TGTGCCAGCAGGGAACCGGGGGGCGTGGAGACCCAGTACTTC.

A remark on this clonotype: Germline and junction disagree at one end, which may indicate a read error. The genes are TRBV9 and TRBJ2-1; TRBD2 agrees at 7 bases. The germline CDR1 and CDR2 sequences are SGDLS and YYNGEE. The CDR3 is 16 residues long. The CDR3 nucleotides are TGTGCCAGTCAACGCGGGGGTGGGAGCTCCTACAGTGAGCAGTTCTTC. Translating gives CASQRGGGSSYSEQFF.

A single count supports this clonotype. The chain combines TRBV24-1 with TRBJ2-7; D is ambiguous. The CDR3 length is 16 residues. V gave up 5 bases and J gave up 7 bases, with 23 bases separating them. Per germline, CDR1 KGHDR and CDR2 SFDVKD. The CDR3 sequence is CATSGVSGSSYNEQYF. In DNA, the CDR3 is TGTGCCACCAGTGGGGTGAGTGGTAGCTCCTACAATGAGCAGTACTTC.

The chain combines TRBV20-1 with TRBJ2-7, with 13 bases identical to TRBD2. The CDR3 is 16 amino acids. The germline gives CDR1 DFQATT, CDR2 SNEGSKA (reference sequence). The V gene end was trimmed by 2 bases and the J gene end by 7 bases; junction bases not matched to a gene: 11. In DNA, the CDR3 is TGCAGTGCTAGATCACGGACTAGCGGGAGATGGAGTGAGCAGTACTTC. It specifies CSARSRTSGRWSEQYF.

This clonotype was counted at least ten times. This rearrangement joins TRBV5-1 to TRBJ2-5, with TRBD1 as a possible D gene (6 bases). The V end lost 1 base, the J end lost 2 bases, and 9 bases lay between the germline ends. The CDR3 contains 14 residues. Germline V lookup: CDR1 SGHRS, CDR2 YFSETQ. Here the CDR3 reads CASSLSTGQETQYF. As DNA, the CDR3 is TGCGCCAGCAGCTTGTCGACAGGACAAGAGACCCAGTACTTC.

The rearrangement uses TRBV5-1 and TRBJ2-5; D is possibly TRBD2 (5 bases). CDR1 and CDR2 from the germline V gene are SGHRS and YFSETQ. This CDR3 has 16 amino acids. Trimming removed 4 bases from V and 0 bases from J, with 16 bases in between. In nucleotides, the CDR3 is TGCGCCAGCAGCCCCAGAGGGTCGGGGTACCAAGAGACCCAGTACTTC. Translated, it gives CASSPRGSGYQETQYF.

The chain has TRBV20-1 and TRBJ2-3; the match to TRBD2 covers 13 bases. V gave up 6 bases and J gave up 4 bases; unmatched junction bases: 7. The CDR3 sequence is 15 residues long. In germline, CDR1 is DFQATT, CDR2 SNEGSKA (reference sequence). This chain's CDR3 is CSAIPGTSGADTQYF. CDR3 DNA sequence: TGCAGTGCCATACCCGGGACTAGCGGGGCAGATACGCAGTATTTT.

V and J are TRBV7-9 and TRBJ2-5, with TRBD1 matching over 10 bases. The junction had 13 bases not matched to a gene; V was cut back by 5 bases and J by 4 bases. Germline lookup yields CDR1 SEHNR and CDR2 FQNEAQ (reference sequence). The CDR3 covers 17 residues. CDR3 amino acids: CASSLGQGVSLGETQYF. The CDR3 bases are TGTGCCAGCAGCCTCGGACAGGGGGTCAGTTTGGGAGAGACCCAGTACTTC.

This clonotype was picked up a small number of times. The V gene is TRBV20-1, the J gene TRBJ2-3; the match to TRBD1 covers 7 bases. After removal of 5 bases from V and 1 base from J, the junction contained 9 bases not matched to a gene. The CDR3 runs to 15 residues. CDR1 and CDR2 (germline): DFQATT, SNEGSKA (reference sequence). The CDR3 DNA sequence: TGCAGTGCTTCCATAGGGGGCCTCGGCACAGATACGCAGTATTTT. Its protein product is CSASIGGLGTDTQYF.

The J gene is TRBJ2-5, the V gene TRBV3-1, with D possibly matching TRBD2 (6 bases). Per the germline V gene, CDR1 is LGHDT and CDR2 is YNNKEL (reference sequence). Trimming removed 0 bases at V and 5 bases at J, with 13 bases between. The CDR3 loop spans 15 amino acids. For the CDR3, the DNA is TGTGCCAGCAGCCAAGATGGGAGGCCCGGGGAGACCCAGTACTTC. Amino acid sequence: CASSQDGRPGETQYF.

Only a few counts were recorded for this clonotype. The genes are TRBV20-1 and TRBJ2-7, with TRBD2 as a possible D gene (6 bases). V was pared by 0 bases and J by 2 bases, with 14 bases between. The germline gives CDR1 DFQATT, CDR2 SNEGSKA (reference sequence). The CDR3 is 15 amino acids. The CDR3 coding sequence is TGCAGTGCTAGAGATTTATCCGGGAGCCCCTACGAGCAGTACTTC. Protein: CSARDLSGSPYEQYF.